The entry below describes one TCR beta chain. This specimen belongs to a study of cytomegalovirus exposure and HLA in healthy donors. As for the study in general: The 100 to 150 validation repertoires, a later analysis reported, used the same platform as the roughly 700 repertoires from the first cohort.

Profiled with immunoSEQ multiplex PCR; TCRdb holds only in-frame clones, not every one. This table holds around 60,000 clones, around 90% found once. Sequenced: PBMCs. The sequence was obtained from a woman in her late teens or twenties in good health and CMV-seronegative.

CDR3 protein: CASSPWVATAYNEQFF. For the CDR3, the DNA is TGTGCCAGCTCCCCCTGGGTAGCAACCGCCTACAATGAGCAGTTCTTC. The chain is built from TRBV18 and TRBJ2-1; D ambiguous. The germline V and J ends were trimmed by 6 bases and 2 bases, with 17 bases remaining between them. This CDR3 contains 16 residues. Germline values: CDR1 KGHSH, CDR2 LQKENI.